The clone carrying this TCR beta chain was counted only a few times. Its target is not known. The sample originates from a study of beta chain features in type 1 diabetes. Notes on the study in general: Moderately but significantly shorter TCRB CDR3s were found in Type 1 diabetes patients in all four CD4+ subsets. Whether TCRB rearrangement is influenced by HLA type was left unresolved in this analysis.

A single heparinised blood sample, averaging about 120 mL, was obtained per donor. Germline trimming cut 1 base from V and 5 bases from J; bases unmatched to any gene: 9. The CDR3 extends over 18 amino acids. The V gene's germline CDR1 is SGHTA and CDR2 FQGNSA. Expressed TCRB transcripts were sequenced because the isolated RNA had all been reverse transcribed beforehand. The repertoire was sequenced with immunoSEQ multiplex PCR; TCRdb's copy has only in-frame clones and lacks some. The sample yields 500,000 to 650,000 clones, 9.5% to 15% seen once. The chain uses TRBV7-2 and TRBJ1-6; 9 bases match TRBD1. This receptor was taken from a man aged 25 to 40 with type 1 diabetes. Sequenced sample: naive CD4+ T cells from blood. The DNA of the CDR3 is TGTGCCAGCAGCTTAGTGCTCCGGGACAGGGACGATAATTCACCCCTCCACTTT. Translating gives CASSLVLRDRDDNSPLHF.